The 5 T cell receptor beta chains in this list originate from one sample, sequenced in a study of vaccination and CD4 T cells after COVID-19. Described treatment: approximately nine-day PBMC culture with coronavirus spike peptide pools or control peptides (ViraFEST assay). Sequenced with the Oncomine TCR Beta short-read assay was DNA taken from cultured CD4+ T cells. TCRdb passed the PCR reads through MiXCR, listing each CDR3 protein once. The repertoire holds approximately 19,000 distinct CDR3 sequences, with nearly 55% as singletons. The antigens of these receptors remain unknown. Sequencing was performed on CD4+ T cells from blood, cultured in vitro. The source of these receptors is a human donor who had recovered from COVID-19.

Details on this clonotype: A read error may produce the germline difference seen at one junction end. The chain uses TRBV7-7 and TRBJ2-1, with D perhaps TRBD2 (6 bases). Germline V gene sequence: CDR1 SSHAT, CDR2 FNYEAQ (reference sequence). The CDR3 has 13 residues. CDR3 amino acids: CASSPGVDNEQFF. The DNA for the CDR3 is TGTGCTAGCAGCCCGGGAGTGGACAATGAGCAGTTCTTC. Drawing the rest from reference TRBV7-7 and TRBJ2-1, the complete variable domain is GAGVSQSPRYKVTKRGQDVTLRCDPISSHATLYWYQQALGQGPEFLTYFNYEAQPDKSGLPSDRFSAERPEGSISTLTIQRTEQRDSAMYRCASSPGVDNEQFFGPGTRLTVL.

This clonotype was observed a handful of times. The rearrangement links TRBV27 to TRBJ1-1, with TRBD1 matching 10 bases. This CDR3 comprises 15 residues. After removal of 7 bases from V and 5 bases from J, the junction contained 10 bases not matched to a gene. Germline V CDR1 and CDR2: MNHEY, SMNVEV (reference sequence). In DNA, the CDR3 is TGTGCCAGCACCCCCAGACAGGGGGCGGATACTGAAGCTTTCTTT. Encoded protein: CASTPRQGADTEAFF.

This clonotype was observed a handful of times. The chain carries TRBV7-8 and TRBJ1-1, with 7 bases matching TRBD1. V shed 4 bases and J 0 bases; nucleotides not matched to a gene: 2. This CDR3 region has 14 residues. From germline, CDR1 is SGHVS and CDR2 FQNEAQ. The CDR3 coding sequence is TGTGCCAGCAGCTCGGGGACAGTGAACACTGAAGCTTTCTTT. Its protein is CASSSGTVNTEAFF.

This sequence joins TRBV6-1 and TRBJ1-1, with D possibly matching TRBD1 (5 bases). The CDR3 runs 13 residues. Trimming removed 7 bases at V and 4 bases at J, with 13 bases between. From germline, CDR1 is MNHNS and CDR2 SASEGT. The CDR3 spells CASTFLGGTEAFF. The CDR3 DNA reads as TGTGCCAGCACCTTCCTCGGGGGCACTGAAGCTTTCTTT.

The V call is TRBV5-4, the J call TRBJ2-1; 8 bases agree with TRBD2. The CDR3 has 15 residues. Germline CDR1 and CDR2: SGHNT and YYREEE (reference sequence). Germline trimming cut 1 base from V and 4 bases from J; bases unmatched to any gene: 4. The CDR3 DNA is TGTGCCAGCAGCTTGACTAGCGGAGCTTACAATGAGCAGTTCTTC. It is translated as CASSLTSGAYNEQFF.